This TCR beta chain was recorded in a study of follicular helper T cells after annual influenza vaccination. Germline CDR1 SGHRS, CDR2 YFSETQ. V lost 0 bases, J lost 9 bases, and 7 bases stayed unmatched. The CDR3 extends over 15 amino acids. Time point given: 2015-2016 season, 7 days after influenza vaccination. Some clones are missing from TCRdb's copy, which holds only in-frame ones; the method was immunoSEQ multiplex PCR. The sample consists of 8,500 to 11,000 clones, approximately 82% of them appearing once. Broader study findings: Day 7 ICOS+CD38+ clones later appeared mostly in ICOS-CD38- cTfh.

This clone has only one observation. Its antigen is not identified. This TCR came from an adult who received the influenza vaccine. This specimen consisted of CXCR5- memory CD4+ T cells sorted from blood, obtained 7 days after influenza vaccination. The V and J genes are TRBV5-1 and TRBJ2-1; 9 bases are shared with TRBD1. The CDR3: CASSLVGQGEGEQFF. The CDR3 DNA sequence: TGCGCCAGCAGCTTGGTGGGACAGGGAGAAGGTGAGCAGTTCTTC.